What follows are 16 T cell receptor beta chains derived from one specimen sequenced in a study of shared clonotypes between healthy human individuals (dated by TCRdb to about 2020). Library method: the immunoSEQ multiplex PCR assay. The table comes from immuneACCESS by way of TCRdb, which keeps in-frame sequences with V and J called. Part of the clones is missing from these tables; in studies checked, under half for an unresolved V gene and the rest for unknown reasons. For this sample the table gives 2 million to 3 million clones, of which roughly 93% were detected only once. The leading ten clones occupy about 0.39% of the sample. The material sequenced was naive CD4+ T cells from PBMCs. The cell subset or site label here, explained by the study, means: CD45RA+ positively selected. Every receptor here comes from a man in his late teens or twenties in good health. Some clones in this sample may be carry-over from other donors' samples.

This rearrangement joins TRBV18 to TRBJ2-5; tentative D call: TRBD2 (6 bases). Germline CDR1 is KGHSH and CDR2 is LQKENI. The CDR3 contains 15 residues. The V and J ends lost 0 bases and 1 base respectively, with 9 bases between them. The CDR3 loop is CASSPPGGAQETQYF. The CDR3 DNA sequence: TGTGCCAGCTCACCACCGGGAGGAGCCCAAGAGACCCAGTACTTC. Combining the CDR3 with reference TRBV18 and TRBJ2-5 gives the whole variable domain NAGVMQNPRHLVRRRGQEARLRCSPMKGHSHVYWYRQLPEEGLKFMVYLQKENIIDESGMPKERFSAEFPKEGPSILRIQQVVRGDSAAYFCASSPPGGAQETQYFGPGTRLLVL.

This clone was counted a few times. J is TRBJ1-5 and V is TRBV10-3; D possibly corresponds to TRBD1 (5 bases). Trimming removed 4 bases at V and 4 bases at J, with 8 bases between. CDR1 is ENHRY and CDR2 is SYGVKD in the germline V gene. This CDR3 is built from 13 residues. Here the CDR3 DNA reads TGTGCCATCAGTGGTGGGGCTAATCAGCCCCAGCATTTT. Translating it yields CAISGGANQPQHF.

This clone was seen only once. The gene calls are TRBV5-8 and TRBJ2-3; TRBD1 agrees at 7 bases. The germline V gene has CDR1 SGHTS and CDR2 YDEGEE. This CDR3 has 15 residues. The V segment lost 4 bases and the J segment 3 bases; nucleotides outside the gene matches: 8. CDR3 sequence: CASSLPGQRTDTQYF. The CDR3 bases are TGTGCCAGCAGCCTTCCGGGACAGAGGACAGATACGCAGTATTTT. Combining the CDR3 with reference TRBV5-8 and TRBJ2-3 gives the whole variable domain EAGVTQSPTHLIKTRGQQATLRCSPISGHTSVYWYQQALGLGLQFLLWYDEGEERNRGNFPPRFSGRQFPNYSSELNVNALELEDSALYLCASSLPGQRTDTQYFGPGTRLTVL.

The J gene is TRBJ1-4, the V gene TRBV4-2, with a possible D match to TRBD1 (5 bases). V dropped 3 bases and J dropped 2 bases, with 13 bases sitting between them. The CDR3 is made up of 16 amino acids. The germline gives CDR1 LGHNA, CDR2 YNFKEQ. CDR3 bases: TGTGCCAGCAGCCAGCCGTCCGGGGGGACTAATGAAAAACTGTTTTTT. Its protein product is CASSQPSGGTNEKLFF.

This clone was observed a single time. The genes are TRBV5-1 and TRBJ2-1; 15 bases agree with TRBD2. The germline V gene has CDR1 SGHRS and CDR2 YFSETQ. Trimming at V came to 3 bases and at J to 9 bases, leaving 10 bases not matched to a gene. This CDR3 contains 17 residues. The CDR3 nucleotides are TGCGCCAGCAGCTGGAGGATAGGGACTAGCGGGAGGATTGAGCAGTTCTTC. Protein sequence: CASSWRIGTSGRIEQFF.

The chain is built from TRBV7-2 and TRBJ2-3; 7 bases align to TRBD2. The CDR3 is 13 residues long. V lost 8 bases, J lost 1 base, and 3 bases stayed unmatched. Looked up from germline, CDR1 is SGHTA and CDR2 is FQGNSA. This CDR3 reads CASQLAGTDTQYF. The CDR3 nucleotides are TGTGCCAGCCAGCTAGCGGGCACAGATACGCAGTATTTT.

CDR3 region: CASSLGGQSSYEQYF. Written as DNA, the CDR3 is TGCGCCAGCAGCTTGGGGGGACAAAGCTCCTACGAGCAGTACTTC. The chain carries TRBV5-1 and TRBJ2-5; TRBD1 might be the D (6 bases). The assigned J gene may be wrong: the sequence end matches TRBJ2-7 better. Germline CDR1 reads SGHRS; CDR2 reads YFSETQ. This CDR3 contains 15 residues.

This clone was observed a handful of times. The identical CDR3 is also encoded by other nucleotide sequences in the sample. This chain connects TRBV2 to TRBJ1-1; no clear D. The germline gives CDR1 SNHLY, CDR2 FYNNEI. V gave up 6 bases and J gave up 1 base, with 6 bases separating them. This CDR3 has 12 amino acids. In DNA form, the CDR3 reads TGTGCCAGCAGCGGAACGAACACTGAAGCTTTCTTT. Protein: CASSGTNTEAFF.

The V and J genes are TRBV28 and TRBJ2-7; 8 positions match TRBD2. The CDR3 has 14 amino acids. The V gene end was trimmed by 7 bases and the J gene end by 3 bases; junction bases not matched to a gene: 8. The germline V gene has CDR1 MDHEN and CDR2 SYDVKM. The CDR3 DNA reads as TGTGCCAGCACCAGGACTAGCAGGGTCTACGAGCAGTACTTC. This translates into CASTRTSRVYEQYF.

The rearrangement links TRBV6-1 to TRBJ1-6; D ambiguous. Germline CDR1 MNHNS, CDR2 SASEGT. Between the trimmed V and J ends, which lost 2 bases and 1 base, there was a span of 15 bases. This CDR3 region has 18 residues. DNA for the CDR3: TGTGCCAGCAGTGAACGGACTGCCTATGGGTCCTATAATTCACCCCTCCACTTT. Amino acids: CASSERTAYGSYNSPLHF.

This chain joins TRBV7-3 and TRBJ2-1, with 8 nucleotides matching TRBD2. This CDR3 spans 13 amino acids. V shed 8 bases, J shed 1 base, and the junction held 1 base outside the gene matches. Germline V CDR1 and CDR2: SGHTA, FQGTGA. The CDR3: CASGLASYNEQFF. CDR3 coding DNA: TGTGCCAGCGGACTAGCTTCCTACAATGAGCAGTTCTTC.

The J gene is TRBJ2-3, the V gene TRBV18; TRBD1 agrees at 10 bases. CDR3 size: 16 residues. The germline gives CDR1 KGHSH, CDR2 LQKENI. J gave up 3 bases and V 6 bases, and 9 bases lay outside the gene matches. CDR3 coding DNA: TGTGCCAGCTCCCCGGACAGGGGGTTATTGACAGATACGCAGTATTTT. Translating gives CASSPDRGLLTDTQYF.

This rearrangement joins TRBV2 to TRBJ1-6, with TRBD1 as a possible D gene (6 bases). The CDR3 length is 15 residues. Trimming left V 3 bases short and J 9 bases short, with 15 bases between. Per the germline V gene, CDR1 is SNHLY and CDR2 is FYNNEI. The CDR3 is CASSDYRDGGSPLHF. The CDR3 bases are TGTGCCAGCAGTGACTACAGGGATGGGGGTTCACCCCTCCACTTT.

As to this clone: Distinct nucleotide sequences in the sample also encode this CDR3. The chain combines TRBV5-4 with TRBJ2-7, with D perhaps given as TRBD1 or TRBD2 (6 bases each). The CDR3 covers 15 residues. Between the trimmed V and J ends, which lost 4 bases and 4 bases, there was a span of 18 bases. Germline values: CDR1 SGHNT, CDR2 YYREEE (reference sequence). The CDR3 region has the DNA TGTGCCAGCAGCCCGGTCGGAGGGGGTGAGTACGAGCAGTACTTC. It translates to CASSPVGGGEYEQYF.

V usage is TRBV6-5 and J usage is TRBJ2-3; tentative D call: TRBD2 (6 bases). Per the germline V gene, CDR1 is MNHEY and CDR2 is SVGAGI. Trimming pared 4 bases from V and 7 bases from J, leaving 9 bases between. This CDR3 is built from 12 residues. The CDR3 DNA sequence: TGTGCCAGCAGTTCCGGGGGTAATACGCAGTATTTT. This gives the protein CASSSGGNTQYF.

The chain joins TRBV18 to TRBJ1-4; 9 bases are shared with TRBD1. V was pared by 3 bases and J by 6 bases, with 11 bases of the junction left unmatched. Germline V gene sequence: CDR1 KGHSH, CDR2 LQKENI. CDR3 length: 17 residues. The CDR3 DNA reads TGTGCCAGCTCACCGTCGGGACAGGGCCTCTATTATGAAAAACTGTTTTTT. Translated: CASSPSGQGLYYEKLFF.